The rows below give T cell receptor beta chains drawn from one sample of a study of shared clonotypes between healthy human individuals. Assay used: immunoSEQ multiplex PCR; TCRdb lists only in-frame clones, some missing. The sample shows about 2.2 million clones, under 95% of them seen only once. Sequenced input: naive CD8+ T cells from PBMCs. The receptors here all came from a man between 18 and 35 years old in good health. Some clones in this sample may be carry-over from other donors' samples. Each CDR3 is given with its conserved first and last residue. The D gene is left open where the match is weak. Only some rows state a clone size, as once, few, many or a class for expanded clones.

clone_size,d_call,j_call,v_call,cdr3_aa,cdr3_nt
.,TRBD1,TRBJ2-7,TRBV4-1,CASSQAEVAGQGFSVGQYF,TGCGCCAGCAGCCAAGCGGAAGTAGCGGGACAGGGGTTCTCCGTAGGGCAGTACTTC
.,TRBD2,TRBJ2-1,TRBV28,CASSLTSGTSHGTEQFF,TGTGCCAGCAGTTTAACTAGCGGGACTTCCCATGGGACCGAGCAGTTCTTC
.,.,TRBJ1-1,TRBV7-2,CASRSRAGYTEAFF,TGTGCCAGCAGATCGAGGGCAGGGTACACTGAAGCTTTCTTT
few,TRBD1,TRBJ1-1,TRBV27,CASGTGGGPEAFF,TGTGCCAGCGGAACAGGGGGGGGACCTGAAGCTTTCTTT
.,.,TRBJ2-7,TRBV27,CASSLGVPSYEQYF,TGTGCCAGCAGTTTGGGTGTCCCCTCCTACGAGCAGTACTTC
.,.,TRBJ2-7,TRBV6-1,CASSENRSDSYEQYF,TGTGCCAGCAGTGAAAATCGTTCGGATAGCTACGAGCAGTACTTC
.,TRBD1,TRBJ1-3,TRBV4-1,CASSQDRGISGNTIYF,TGCGCCAGCAGCCAAGACAGGGGGATCTCTGGAAACACCATATATTTT
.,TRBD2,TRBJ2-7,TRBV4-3,CASSGGTSSYEQYF,TGCGCCAGCAGCGGCGGGACTAGCAGTTACGAGCAGTACTTC
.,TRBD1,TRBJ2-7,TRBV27,CASMNSGQPPYEQYF,TGTGCCAGCATGAATTCGGGACAGCCGCCTTACGAGCAGTACTTC
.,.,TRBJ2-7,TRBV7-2,CASSLIGGSYEQYF,TGTGCCAGCAGCTTAATAGGGGGCTCCTACGAGCAGTACTTC
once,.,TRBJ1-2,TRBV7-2,CASSFLEFQGYTF,TGTGCCAGCAGCTTCCTCGAGTTTCAGGGCTACACCTTC
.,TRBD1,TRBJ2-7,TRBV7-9,CASSLDRSSYEQYF,TGTGCCAGCAGCTTGGACAGGAGCTCCTACGAGCAGTACTTC
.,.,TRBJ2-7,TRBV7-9,CASSLGLASNEQYF,TGTGCCAGCAGCTTAGGCCTAGCATCTAACGAGCAGTACTTC
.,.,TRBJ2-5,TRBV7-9,CASSPGRIPQETQYF,TGTGCCAGCAGCCCCGGACGGATACCCCAAGAGACCCAGTACTTC
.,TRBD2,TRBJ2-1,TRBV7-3,CASSLFGGSSYNEQFF,TGTGCCAGCAGCTTGTTCGGCGGGAGCTCCTACAATGAGCAGTTCTTC
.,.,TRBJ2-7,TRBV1,CTSSQSSGSKDEQYF,TGCACCAGCAGCCAGTCTAGCGGGAGTAAGGACGAGCAGTACTTC
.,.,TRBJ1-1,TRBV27,CASTPGGANTEAFF,TGTGCCAGCACCCCGGGCGGAGCGAACACTGAAGCTTTCTTT
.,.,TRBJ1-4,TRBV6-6,CASGDGRAEPDEKLFF,TGTGCCAGCGGGGATGGAAGGGCGGAGCCAGATGAAAAACTGTTTTTT
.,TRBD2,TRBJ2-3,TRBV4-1,CASSQVLSGGFPSTDTQYF,TGCGCCAGCAGCCAAGTCCTTAGCGGGGGTTTCCCTAGCACAGATACGCAGTATTTT
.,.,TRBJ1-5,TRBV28,CASSLALDQPQHF,TGTGCCAGCAGCCTGGCTTTAGATCAGCCCCAGCATTTT
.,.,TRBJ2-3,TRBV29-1,CSVEAPAENTQYF,TGCAGCGTTGAGGCGCCCGCCGAAAATACGCAGTATTTT
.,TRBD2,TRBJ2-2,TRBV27,CASSFRLAGGSTGELFF,TGTGCCAGCAGTTTCCGACTAGCGGGAGGATCCACCGGGGAGCTGTTTTTT
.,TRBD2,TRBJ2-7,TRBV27,CASSLRLAGPDEQYF,TGTGCCAGCAGTTTGAGGCTAGCGGGACCCGACGAGCAGTACTTC
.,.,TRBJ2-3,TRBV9,CASSDGRLAITDTQYF,TGTGCCAGCAGCGATGGGAGGCTAGCTATTACAGATACGCAGTATTTT
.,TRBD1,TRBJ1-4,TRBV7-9,CASSSKGAADEKLFF,TGTGCCAGCAGTTCTAAGGGGGCGGCGGATGAAAAACTGTTTTTT
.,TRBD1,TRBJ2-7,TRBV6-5,CASSLGTGSPLEQYF,TGTGCCAGCAGCCTGGGGACAGGGTCCCCCCTCGAGCAGTACTTC
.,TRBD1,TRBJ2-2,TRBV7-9,CASSLAPGQGNTGELFF,TGTGCCAGCAGCTTAGCTCCGGGACAGGGGAACACCGGGGAGCTGTTTTTT
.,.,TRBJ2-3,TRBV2,CASSEAQSLAVQGDTDTQYF,TGTGCCAGCAGTGAAGCGCAGAGTCTAGCGGTCCAGGGGGACACAGATACGCAGTATTTT
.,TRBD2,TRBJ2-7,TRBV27,CASRGLAGLLPQYF,TGTGCCAGCAGGGGACTAGCGGGCCTATTACCTCAGTACTTC
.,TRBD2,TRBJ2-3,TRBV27,CASSLGLVTDTQYF,TGTGCCAGCAGTTTGGGACTAGTTACAGATACGCAGTATTTT
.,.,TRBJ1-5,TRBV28,CASSSSQPQHF,TGTGCCAGCAGCTCAAGTCAGCCCCAGCATTTT
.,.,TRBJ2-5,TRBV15,CATSRDYGLARETQYF,TGTGCCACCAGCAGAGATTATGGGCTAGCGAGGGAGACCCAGTACTTC